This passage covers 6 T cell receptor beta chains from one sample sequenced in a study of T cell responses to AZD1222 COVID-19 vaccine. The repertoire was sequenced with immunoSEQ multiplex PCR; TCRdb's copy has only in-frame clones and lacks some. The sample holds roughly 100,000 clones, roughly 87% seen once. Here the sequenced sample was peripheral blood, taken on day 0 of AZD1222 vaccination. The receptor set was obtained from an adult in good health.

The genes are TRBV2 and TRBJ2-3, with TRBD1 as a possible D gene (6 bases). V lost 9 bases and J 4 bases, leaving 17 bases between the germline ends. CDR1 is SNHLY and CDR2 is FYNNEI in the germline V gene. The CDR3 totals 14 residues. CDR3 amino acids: CARKSGGPSDTQYF. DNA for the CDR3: TGTGCCAGAAAGAGTGGGGGCCCGTCAGATACGCAGTATTTT.

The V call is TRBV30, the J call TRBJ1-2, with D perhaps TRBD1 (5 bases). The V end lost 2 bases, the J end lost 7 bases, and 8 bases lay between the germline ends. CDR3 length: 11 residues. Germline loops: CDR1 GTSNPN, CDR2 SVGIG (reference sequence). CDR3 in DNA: TGTGCCTGGAGTTGGGGGGGTGGCTACACCTTC. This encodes CAWSWGGGYTF.

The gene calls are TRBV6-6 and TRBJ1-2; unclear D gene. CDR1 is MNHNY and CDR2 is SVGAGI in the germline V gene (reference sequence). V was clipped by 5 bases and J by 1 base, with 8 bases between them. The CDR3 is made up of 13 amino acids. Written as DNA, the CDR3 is TGTGCCAGCAGTCCCGGGAATAACTATGGCTACACCTTC. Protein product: CASSPGNNYGYTF.

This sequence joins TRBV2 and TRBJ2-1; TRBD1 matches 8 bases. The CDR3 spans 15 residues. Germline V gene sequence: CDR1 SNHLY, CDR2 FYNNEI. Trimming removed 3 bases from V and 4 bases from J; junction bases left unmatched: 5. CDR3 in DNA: TGTGCCAGCAGTGATTTCGGGACAGGTTACAATGAGCAGTTCTTC. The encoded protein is CASSDFGTGYNEQFF. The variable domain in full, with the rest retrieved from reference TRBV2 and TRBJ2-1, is EPEVTQTPSHQVTQMGQEVILRCVPISNHLYFYWYRQILGQKVEFLVSFYNNEISEKSEIFDDQFSVERPDGSNFTLKIRSTKLEDSAMYFCASSDFGTGYNEQFFGPGTRLTVL.

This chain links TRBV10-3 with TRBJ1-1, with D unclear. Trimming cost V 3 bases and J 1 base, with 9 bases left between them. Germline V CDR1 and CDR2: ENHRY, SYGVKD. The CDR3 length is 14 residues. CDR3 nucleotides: TGTGCCATCAGTGATAACGGCCAGAACACTGAAGCTTTCTTT. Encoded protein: CAISDNGQNTEAFF.

CDR3 protein: CASSLLDRGEYGYTF. CDR3 DNA sequence: TGTGCCAGCAGCTTATTGGACAGGGGGGAGTATGGCTACACCTTC. The chain couples TRBV13 to TRBJ1-2; 10 positions agree with TRBD1. With V trimmed by 2 bases and J by 5 bases, 5 bases remained unmatched. CDR1 and CDR2 from the germline V gene are PRHDT and FYEKMQ (reference sequence). This CDR3 contains 15 residues.